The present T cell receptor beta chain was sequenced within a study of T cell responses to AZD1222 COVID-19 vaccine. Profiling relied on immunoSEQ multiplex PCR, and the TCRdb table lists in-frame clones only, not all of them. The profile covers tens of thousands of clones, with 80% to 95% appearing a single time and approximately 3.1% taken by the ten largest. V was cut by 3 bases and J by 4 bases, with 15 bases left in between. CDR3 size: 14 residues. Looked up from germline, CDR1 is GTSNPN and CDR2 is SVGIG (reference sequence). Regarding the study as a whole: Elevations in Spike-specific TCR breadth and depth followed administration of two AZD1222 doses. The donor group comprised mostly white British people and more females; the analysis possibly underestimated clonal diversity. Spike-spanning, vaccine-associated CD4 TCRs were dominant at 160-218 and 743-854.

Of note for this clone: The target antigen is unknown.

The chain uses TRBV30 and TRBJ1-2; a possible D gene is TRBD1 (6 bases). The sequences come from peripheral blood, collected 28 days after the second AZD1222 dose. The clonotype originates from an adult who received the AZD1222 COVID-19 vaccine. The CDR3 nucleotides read TGTGCCTGGAGCCCTTCAGGGGCTCCCTATGGCTACACCTTC. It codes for CAWSPSGAPYGYTF.